These T cell receptor beta chains were read from a single sample in a study of T cells after yellow fever vaccination. TCRdb reanalysed the 5' RACE reads using MiXCR and keeps one entry per CDR3 protein. This repertoire shows about 53,000 distinct CDR3 sequences, about 5.2% found once; its top ten account for roughly 31%. Sequenced material: PBMCs, either bulk or a sorted T-cell subset (CD4+, CD8+, memory, or dextramer-sorted; not recorded which), taken on the day of the yellow fever booster vaccination. The receptor source for this set is a man aged 18-30 years who received the YFV17D yellow fever vaccine. Each CDR3 is given with its conserved first and last residue. D genes are given only for firm matches. The size entry is marked missing in some rows and otherwise reads once, few, many or a size class.

j_gene: TRBJ1-1
d_gene: NA
v_gene: TRBV20-1
abundance: few
CDR3aa: CSARAPGTTIRGKDTEAFF
CDR3nt: TGCAGTGCTAGAGCCCCGGGTACCACAATTAGGGGTAAGGACACTGAAGCTTTCTTT

j_gene: TRBJ1-2
d_gene: NA
v_gene: TRBV27
abundance: many
CDR3aa: CASSLHGGNYGYTF
CDR3nt: TGTGCCAGCAGTTTACATGGGGGAAACTATGGCTACACCTTC

j_gene: TRBJ2-3
d_gene: TRBD1
v_gene: TRBV18
abundance: many
CDR3aa: CASSPRDRATDTQYF
CDR3nt: TGTGCCAGCTCCCCAAGGGACAGGGCCACAGATACGCAGTATTTT

j_gene: TRBJ2-5
d_gene: NA
v_gene: TRBV4-3
abundance: few
CDR3aa: CARPGTEIQETQYF
CDR3nt: TGCGCCAGACCCGGGACCGAGATTCAAGAGACCCAGTACTTC

j_gene: TRBJ2-5
d_gene: NA
v_gene: TRBV2
abundance: NA
CDR3aa: CASSELNVVAGSKTQYF
CDR3nt: TGTGCCAGCAGTGAACTGAATGTAGTGGCGGGGTCAAAGACCCAGTACTTC

j_gene: TRBJ2-7
d_gene: NA
v_gene: TRBV6-1
abundance: NA
CDR3aa: CASHPGASYEQYF
CDR3nt: TGTGCCAGCCATCCGGGGGCAAGCTACGAGCAGTACTTC

j_gene: TRBJ2-5
d_gene: NA
v_gene: TRBV12-3/TRBV12-4
abundance: many
CDR3aa: CASSFLPGLTPETQYF
CDR3nt: TGTGCCAGCAGCTTCCTACCGGGACTCACCCCAGAGACCCAGTACTTC

j_gene: TRBJ2-1
d_gene: TRBD1
v_gene: TRBV29-1
abundance: many
CDR3aa: CSVDGLQGARYNEQFF
CDR3nt: TGCAGCGTTGACGGATTACAGGGGGCGCGTTACAATGAGCAGTTCTTC

j_gene: TRBJ2-7
d_gene: NA
v_gene: TRBV7-2
abundance: few
CDR3aa: CASSLGSGGLYEQYF
CDR3nt: TGTGCCAGCAGCTTAGGGTCCGGCGGGCTCTACGAGCAGTACTTC

j_gene: TRBJ2-1
d_gene: NA
v_gene: TRBV12-3/TRBV12-4
abundance: NA
CDR3aa: CASSSSNLISNEQFF
CDR3nt: TGTGCCAGCAGTTCCTCAAATTTGATCAGCAATGAGCAGTTCTTC

j_gene: TRBJ2-1
d_gene: NA
v_gene: TRBV4-3
abundance: many
CDR3aa: CASSPAGGLAEQFF
CDR3nt: TGCGCCAGCAGCCCCGCGGGCGGGCTGGCAGAGCAGTTCTTC

j_gene: TRBJ1-1
d_gene: NA
v_gene: TRBV11-1
abundance: NA
CDR3aa: CASTKTWEAARTEAFF
CDR3nt: TGTGCCAGCACCAAAACCTGGGAGGCAGCCCGCACTGAAGCTTTCTTT

j_gene: TRBJ2-7
d_gene: NA
v_gene: TRBV3-1
abundance: NA
CDR3aa: CASSQDSFEAGAYEQYF
CDR3nt: TGTGCCAGCAGCCAAGACTCCTTTGAAGCGGGTGCCTACGAGCAGTACTTC

j_gene: TRBJ2-1
d_gene: NA
v_gene: TRBV7-3
abundance: many
CDR3aa: CASTQGGYNEQFF
CDR3nt: TGTGCCAGCACCCAAGGCGGCTACAATGAGCAGTTCTTC

j_gene: TRBJ1-2
d_gene: NA
v_gene: TRBV11-2
abundance: NA
CDR3aa: CASSLPQGQNGYGYTF
CDR3nt: TGTGCCAGCAGCTTACCACAGGGTCAGAATGGCTATGGCTACACCTTC

j_gene: TRBJ1-1
d_gene: NA
v_gene: TRBV11-2
abundance: few
CDR3aa: CASSLNIATEAFF
CDR3nt: TGTGCCAGCAGCTTAAACATAGCCACTGAAGCTTTCTTT

j_gene: TRBJ2-7
d_gene: NA
v_gene: TRBV6-5
abundance: NA
CDR3aa: CASSYSGGGYEQYF
CDR3nt: TGTGCCAGCAGTTACTCCGGAGGGGGCTACGAGCAGTACTTC

j_gene: TRBJ2-5
d_gene: TRBD1
v_gene: TRBV12-3/TRBV12-4
abundance: many
CDR3aa: CASRPDRGLAGETQYF
CDR3nt: TGTGCCAGCAGACCCGACAGGGGCCTGGCGGGAGAGACCCAGTACTTC

j_gene: TRBJ2-7
d_gene: NA
v_gene: TRBV7-1
abundance: few
CDR3aa: CASSSERAEQYF
CDR3nt: TGTGCCAGCAGCTCAGAGCGGGCCGAGCAGTACTTC

j_gene: TRBJ1-5
d_gene: TRBD1
v_gene: TRBV9
abundance: few
CDR3aa: CASSGQGGSNQPQHF
CDR3nt: TGTGCCAGCAGCGGACAGGGGGGGAGCAATCAGCCCCAGCATTTT

j_gene: TRBJ1-4
d_gene: TRBD1
v_gene: TRBV25-1
abundance: NA
CDR3aa: CARLDRGPTNEKLFF
CDR3nt: TGTGCCAGGCTCGACAGGGGTCCAACTAATGAAAAACTGTTTTTT

j_gene: TRBJ2-3
d_gene: NA
v_gene: TRBV7-2
abundance: few
CDR3aa: CASSQTRGLSHTDTQYF
CDR3nt: TGTGCCAGCAGCCAAACAAGGGGTCTCAGCCACACAGATACGCAGTATTTT

j_gene: TRBJ2-5
d_gene: TRBD2
v_gene: TRBV2
abundance: few
CDR3aa: CASSQSGGAVETQYF
CDR3nt: TGTGCCAGCAGCCAGAGCGGGGGGGCGGTTGAGACCCAGTACTTC

j_gene: TRBJ2-2
d_gene: NA
v_gene: TRBV7-9
abundance: few
CDR3aa: CASSLPPVVTGELFF
CDR3nt: TGTGCCAGCAGCTTACCCCCCGTGGTTACCGGGGAGCTGTTTTTT

j_gene: TRBJ1-1
d_gene: NA
v_gene: TRBV29-1
abundance: many
CDR3aa: CSVVGVGDTEAFF
CDR3nt: TGCAGCGTTGTAGGGGTGGGGGACACTGAAGCTTTCTTT

j_gene: TRBJ1-2
d_gene: NA
v_gene: TRBV5-5
abundance: many
CDR3aa: CASSLGSQEPYGYTF
CDR3nt: TGTGCCAGCAGCTTAGGGTCACAGGAGCCCTATGGCTACACCTTC

j_gene: TRBJ2-2
d_gene: TRBD1
v_gene: TRBV30
abundance: NA
CDR3aa: CAWSYRGSGELFF
CDR3nt: TGTGCCTGGAGTTACAGGGGATCCGGGGAGCTGTTTTTT

j_gene: TRBJ1-5
d_gene: NA
v_gene: TRBV6-1
abundance: NA
CDR3aa: CASSDGQPQHF
CDR3nt: TGTGCCAGCAGTGATGGGCAGCCCCAGCATTTT

j_gene: TRBJ2-3
d_gene: NA
v_gene: TRBV5-1
abundance: NA
CDR3aa: CASRLATDTQYF
CDR3nt: TGCGCCAGCAGACTAGCAACAGATACGCAGTATTTT

j_gene: TRBJ1-3
d_gene: NA
v_gene: TRBV20-1
abundance: many
CDR3aa: CSVPGGGSSSGNTIYF
CDR3nt: TGCAGTGTCCCTGGGGGGGGGTCGAGCTCTGGAAACACCATATATTTT

j_gene: TRBJ1-4
d_gene: NA
v_gene: TRBV25-1
abundance: few
CDR3aa: CASSVTAATNEKLFF
CDR3nt: TGTGCCAGCAGTGTTACAGCCGCAACTAATGAAAAACTGTTTTTT

j_gene: TRBJ2-3
d_gene: TRBD2
v_gene: TRBV15
abundance: few
CDR3aa: CATTDRTSDTQYF
CDR3nt: TGTGCCACCACCGACCGGACTAGCGATACGCAGTATTTT

j_gene: TRBJ2-1
d_gene: NA
v_gene: TRBV11-2
abundance: many
CDR3aa: CASSALQRNEQFF
CDR3nt: TGTGCCAGCAGCGCACTACAGAGGAATGAGCAGTTCTTC

j_gene: TRBJ1-6
d_gene: TRBD1
v_gene: TRBV5-1
abundance: NA
CDR3aa: CASSPAGTVNSPLHF
CDR3nt: TGCGCCAGCAGCCCTGCAGGGACAGTGAATTCACCCCTCCACTTT

j_gene: TRBJ2-5
d_gene: NA
v_gene: TRBV5-1
abundance: NA
CDR3aa: CASSSVSAETQYF
CDR3nt: TGCGCCAGCAGCTCGGTGAGCGCAGAGACCCAGTACTTC

j_gene: TRBJ2-3
d_gene: TRBD2
v_gene: TRBV10-2
abundance: many
CDR3aa: CASSESVAGATDTQYF
CDR3nt: TGCGCCAGCAGTGAGTCCGTAGCGGGGGCCACAGATACGCAGTATTTT

j_gene: TRBJ2-7
d_gene: TRBD1
v_gene: TRBV6-1
abundance: few
CDR3aa: CASSSDRGRVYEQYF
CDR3nt: TGTGCCAGCAGTTCCGACAGGGGGCGGGTTTACGAGCAGTACTTC

j_gene: TRBJ2-3
d_gene: TRBD1
v_gene: TRBV5-1
abundance: few
CDR3aa: CASSAMGQFYTDTQYF
CDR3nt: TGCGCCAGCAGCGCTATGGGACAGTTCTACACAGATACGCAGTATTTT

j_gene: TRBJ2-2
d_gene: TRBD1
v_gene: TRBV10-3
abundance: many
CDR3aa: CAISESTGPGELFF
CDR3nt: TGTGCCATCAGTGAGTCGACAGGGCCCGGGGAGCTGTTTTTT

j_gene: TRBJ2-1
d_gene: TRBD1
v_gene: TRBV12-3/TRBV12-4
abundance: many
CDR3aa: CASSLATGRANNEQFF
CDR3nt: TGTGCCAGCAGTTTAGCGACAGGGAGAGCTAACAATGAGCAGTTCTTC

j_gene: TRBJ2-7
d_gene: NA
v_gene: TRBV21-1
abundance: few
CDR3aa: CASSKGGVSYEQYF
CDR3nt: TGTGCCAGCAGCAAAGGGGGGGTGAGCTACGAGCAGTACTTC

j_gene: TRBJ2-3
d_gene: TRBD2
v_gene: TRBV11-2
abundance: many
CDR3aa: CASSSDGLADVVFTDTQYF
CDR3nt: TGTGCCAGCAGCTCCGACGGACTAGCGGACGTTGTGTTCACAGATACGCAGTATTTT

j_gene: TRBJ1-1
d_gene: NA
v_gene: TRBV7-6
abundance: many
CDR3aa: CASSRVGLNTEAFF
CDR3nt: TGTGCCAGCAGCCGAGTCGGGTTGAACACTGAAGCTTTCTTT

j_gene: TRBJ2-5
d_gene: TRBD2
v_gene: TRBV12-3/TRBV12-4
abundance: many
CDR3aa: CASNTGLEAETQYF
CDR3nt: TGTGCCAGCAACACAGGACTAGAGGCAGAGACCCAGTACTTC

j_gene: TRBJ2-4
d_gene: NA
v_gene: TRBV4-3
abundance: many
CDR3aa: CASSHLAVENIQYF
CDR3nt: TGCGCCAGCAGCCATTTGGCCGTCGAGAACATTCAGTACTTC